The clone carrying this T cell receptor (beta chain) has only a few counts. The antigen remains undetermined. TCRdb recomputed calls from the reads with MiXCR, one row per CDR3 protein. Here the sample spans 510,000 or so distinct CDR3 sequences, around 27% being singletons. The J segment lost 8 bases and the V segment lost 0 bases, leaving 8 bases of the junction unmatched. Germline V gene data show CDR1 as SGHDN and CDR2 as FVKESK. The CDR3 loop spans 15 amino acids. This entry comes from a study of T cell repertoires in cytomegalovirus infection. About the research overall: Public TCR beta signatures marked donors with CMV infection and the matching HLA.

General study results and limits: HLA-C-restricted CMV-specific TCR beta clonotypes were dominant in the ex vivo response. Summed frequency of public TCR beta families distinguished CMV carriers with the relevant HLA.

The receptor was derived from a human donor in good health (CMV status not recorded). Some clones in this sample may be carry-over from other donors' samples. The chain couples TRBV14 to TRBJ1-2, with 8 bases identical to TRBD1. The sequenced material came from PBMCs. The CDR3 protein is CASSQDWTGREGYTF. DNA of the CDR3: TGTGCCAGCAGCCAAGATTGGACAGGGCGCGAAGGCTACACCTTC. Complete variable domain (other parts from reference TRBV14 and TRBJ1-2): EAGVTQFPSHSVIEKGQTVTLRCDPISGHDNLYWYRRVMGKEIKFLLHFVKESKQDESGMPNNRFLAERTGGTYSTLKVQPAELEDSGVYFCASSQDWTGREGYTFGSGTRLTVV.